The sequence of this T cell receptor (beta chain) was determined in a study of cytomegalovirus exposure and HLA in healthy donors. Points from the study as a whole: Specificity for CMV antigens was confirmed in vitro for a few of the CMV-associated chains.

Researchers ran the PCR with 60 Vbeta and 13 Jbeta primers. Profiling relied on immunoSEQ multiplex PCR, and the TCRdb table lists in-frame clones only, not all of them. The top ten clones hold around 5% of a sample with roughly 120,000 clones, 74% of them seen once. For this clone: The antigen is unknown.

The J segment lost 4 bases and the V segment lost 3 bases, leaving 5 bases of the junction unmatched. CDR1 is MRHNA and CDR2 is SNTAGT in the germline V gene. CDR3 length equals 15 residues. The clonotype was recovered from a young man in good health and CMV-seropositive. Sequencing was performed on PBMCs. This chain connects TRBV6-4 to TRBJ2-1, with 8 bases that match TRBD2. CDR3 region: CASSDGGLDYNEQFF. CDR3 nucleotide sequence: TGTGCCAGCAGTGATGGGGGACTAGATTACAATGAGCAGTTCTTC.